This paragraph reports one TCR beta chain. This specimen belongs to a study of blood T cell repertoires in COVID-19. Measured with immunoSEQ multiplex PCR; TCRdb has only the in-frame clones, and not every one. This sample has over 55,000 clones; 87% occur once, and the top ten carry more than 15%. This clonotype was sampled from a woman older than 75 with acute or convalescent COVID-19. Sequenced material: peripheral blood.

DNA for the CDR3: TGTGCCAGCAGCGTAGCGACACCGAGCTCTGGAAACACCATATATTTT. This encodes CASSVATPSSGNTIYF. The V gene is TRBV9, the J gene TRBJ1-3; D remains ambiguous. Trimming shortened V by 0 bases and J by 0 bases, and 10 bases separated the two germline ends. Per germline, CDR1 SGDLS and CDR2 YYNGEE. The CDR3 totals 16 residues.